The text below deals with one TCR beta chain. This entry is derived from a study of blood T cell repertoires in COVID-19. Study overall: The United States, Italy and Spain provided the acute and convalescent COVID-19 samples.

In the original workflow: Estimated nucleated cell counts came from reference gene primer amplification. TCRdb's copy holds only in-frame clones and misses some; the assay was immunoSEQ multiplex PCR. V and J calls and clone size come straight from that table; D and trimming were deduced from the DNA. Of 200,000 to 300,000 clones in the sample, just under 90% were seen once. Sequencing was performed on peripheral blood. This sequence originates from a middle-aged woman with acute or convalescent COVID-19.

CDR3 sequence reads: CASSLVLNTEAFF. In DNA form, the CDR3 reads TGTGCCAGCAGCCTGGTTCTAAACACTGAAGCTTTCTTT. The rearrangement joins TRBV27 to TRBJ1-1, with D hard to call. V gave up 6 bases and J gave up 2 bases, with 10 bases separating them. Germline loops: CDR1 MNHEY, CDR2 SMNVEV (reference sequence). This CDR3 has 13 amino acids.